This is a list of T cell receptor beta chains from one sample in a study of cytomegalovirus exposure and HLA in healthy donors. Sequencing used immunoSEQ multiplex PCR; TCRdb keeps in-frame clones, though not all of them. The top ten hold over 1% of the sample, which has more than 200,000 clones, more than 75% seen once. The material sequenced was PBMCs. These receptors all come from a human donor in good health. Both conserved end residues are part of each CDR3. D genes are given only for firm matches. Expanded clones get a size class; other rows say once, few or many, or leave the size out.

TRBJ2-7	NA	TRBV4-1	TRBD2	TGCGCCAGCAGCCAAGACGGGAGGGGCCTTGAGCAGTACTTC	CASSQDGRGLEQYF
TRBJ2-3	NA	TRBV2	TRBD2	TGTGCCAGCAGTGTAGCGGGAGGGCCGGATACGCAGTATTTT	CASSVAGGPDTQYF
TRBJ1-2	NA	TRBV6-1	NA	TGTGCCAGCAGTGAAGGGCGGTCCAACTATGGCTACACCTTC	CASSEGRSNYGYTF
TRBJ2-3	NA	TRBV5-6	NA	TGTGCCAGCAGCGATCTGCCAGGGAGCACAGATACGCAGTATTTT	CASSDLPGSTDTQYF
TRBJ2-2	NA	TRBV28	NA	TGTGCCAGCAGTTTACAATCGGTCCCTGGCACCGGGGAGCTGTTTTTT	CASSLQSVPGTGELFF
TRBJ2-7	NA	TRBV7-5	NA	TGTGCCAGAGGGGAGTTAGGACAGTCCTACGAGCAGTACTTC	CARGELGQSYEQYF
TRBJ2-2	NA	TRBV7-3	TRBD1	TGTGCCAGCAGCTTACCGGGACAGGGGACCACCGGGGAGCTGTTTTTT	CASSLPGQGTTGELFF
TRBJ1-5	NA	TRBV29-1	TRBD1	TGCAGCGCCCACACAGGGGGGAGGAGCAATCAGCCCCAGCATTTT	CSAHTGGRSNQPQHF
TRBJ2-7	NA	TRBV10-2	TRBD2	TGCGCCAGCAGTGATGCTAGCGGAACCTACGAGCAGTACTTC	CASSDASGTYEQYF
TRBJ2-1	few	TRBV5-4	NA	TGTGCCAGCAGCTTGGACGCTAGCGACTACAATGAGCAGTTCTTC	CASSLDASDYNEQFF
TRBJ2-7	NA	TRBV6-1	TRBD2	TGTGCCCCCGGGACTAGCGGGAAGGGCGAGCAGTACTTC	CAPGTSGKGEQYF
TRBJ2-1	once	TRBV5-4	TRBD2	TGTGCCAGCAGCCTGGGGACTAGCGGGAGTTACAATGAGCAGTTCTTC	CASSLGTSGSYNEQFF
TRBJ2-1	NA	TRBV10-3	NA	TGTGCCATCAGTGAGAGGGGGGGAGTGGGACACAATGAGCAGTTCTTC	CAISERGGVGHNEQFF
TRBJ1-3	NA	TRBV7-9	NA	TGTGCCAGCAGCTCAACAGGCTCTGGAAACACCATATATTTT	CASSSTGSGNTIYF
TRBJ2-2	NA	TRBV29-1	NA	TGCAGCGTTGCCCCGGACAGCAACACCGGGGAGCTGTTTTTT	CSVAPDSNTGELFF
TRBJ2-5	NA	TRBV5-7	NA	TGTGCCAGCAGCATACAAGAGACCCAGTACTTC	CASSIQETQYF
TRBJ1-5	NA	TRBV28	TRBD1	TGTGCCAGCAGCTCCCCCGGACAGGGGTATCAGCCCCAGCATTTT	CASSSPGQGYQPQHF
TRBJ2-5	NA	TRBV7-2	TRBD2	TGTGCCAGCAGCTTCTCAGCGGGAGAGTCGCGGACCCAGTACTTC	CASSFSAGESRTQYF
TRBJ2-7	NA	TRBV6-1	NA	TGTGCCAGCAGTGGGTACCACTCAGCAGGCGAGCAGTACTTC	CASSGYHSAGEQYF
TRBJ1-4	NA	TRBV9	TRBD1	TGTGCCAGCAGTCCAGGGGGTAATGAAAAACTGTTTTTT	CASSPGGNEKLFF
TRBJ1-3	NA	TRBV9	NA	TGTGCCAGCAGCGTTACAGGGAATCGGGGAAACACCATATATTTT	CASSVTGNRGNTIYF
TRBJ2-7	NA	TRBV5-4	NA	TGTGCCAGCAGCTTAAAGGACAGCACCTACGAGCAGTACTTC	CASSLKDSTYEQYF
TRBJ1-1	NA	TRBV5-1	TRBD1	TGCGCCAGCAGCCGCCTACAGGGGGTTTTGGACACTGAAGCTTTCTTT	CASSRLQGVLDTEAFF
TRBJ2-2	NA	TRBV9	TRBD1	TGTGCCAGCAGCGTACAGGGGGCACCGAACACCGGGGAGCTGTTTTTT	CASSVQGAPNTGELFF
TRBJ1-2	NA	TRBV30	NA	TGTGCCTCTTACATCTATGGCTACACCTTC	CASYIYGYTF